This TCR beta chain was sequenced for a study of cytomegalovirus exposure and HLA in healthy donors. Overall study findings and caveats: The majority of TCR sequences were rare, yet some public TCRs appeared in many donors. V- and J-gene trimming in TCR beta was tied to a missense DCLRE1C variant by an analysis performed later. Associated with HLA alleles at 0.05 false discovery rate in a later analysis were over 15,000 TCR beta sequences. CMV serostatus was the sole immune exposure information available.

The CDR3 totals 14 residues. Trimming removed 7 bases from V and 0 bases from J, with 13 bases in between. CDR1 SGHTA and CDR2 FQGNSA come from the germline V gene. Amplification used 60 Vbeta primers and 13 Jbeta primers. The protocol was immunoSEQ multiplex PCR, while the TCRdb copy is restricted to in-frame clones and leaves out a portion. The table shows about 140,000 clones, with roughly 79% occurring only once. In the case of this clone: Its antigen is not known.

The TCR comes from a woman between 40 and 50 years old in good health and CMV-seronegative. Sequencing input: PBMCs. V and J are TRBV7-2 and TRBJ2-7; TRBD1 might be the D (6 bases). DNA for the CDR3: TGTGCCAGCACGTCTACAGGGAGCTCCTACGAGCAGTACTTC. Translation gives CASTSTGSSYEQYF.